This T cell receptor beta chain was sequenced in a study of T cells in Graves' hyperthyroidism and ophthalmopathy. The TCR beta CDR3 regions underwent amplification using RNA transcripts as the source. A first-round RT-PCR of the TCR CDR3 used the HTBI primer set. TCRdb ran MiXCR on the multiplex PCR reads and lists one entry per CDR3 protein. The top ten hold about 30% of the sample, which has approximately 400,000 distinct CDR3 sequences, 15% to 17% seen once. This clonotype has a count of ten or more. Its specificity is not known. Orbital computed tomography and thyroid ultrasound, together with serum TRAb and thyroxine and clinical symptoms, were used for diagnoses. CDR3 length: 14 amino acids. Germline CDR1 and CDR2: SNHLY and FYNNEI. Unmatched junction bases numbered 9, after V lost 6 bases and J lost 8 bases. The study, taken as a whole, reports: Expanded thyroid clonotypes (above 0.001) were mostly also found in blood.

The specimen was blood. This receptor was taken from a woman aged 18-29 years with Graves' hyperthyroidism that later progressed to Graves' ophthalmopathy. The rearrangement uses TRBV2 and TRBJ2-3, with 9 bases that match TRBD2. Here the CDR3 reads CASSPASGMSTQYF. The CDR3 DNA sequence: TGTGCCAGCAGCCCCGCTAGCGGGATGAGTACGCAGTATTTT.